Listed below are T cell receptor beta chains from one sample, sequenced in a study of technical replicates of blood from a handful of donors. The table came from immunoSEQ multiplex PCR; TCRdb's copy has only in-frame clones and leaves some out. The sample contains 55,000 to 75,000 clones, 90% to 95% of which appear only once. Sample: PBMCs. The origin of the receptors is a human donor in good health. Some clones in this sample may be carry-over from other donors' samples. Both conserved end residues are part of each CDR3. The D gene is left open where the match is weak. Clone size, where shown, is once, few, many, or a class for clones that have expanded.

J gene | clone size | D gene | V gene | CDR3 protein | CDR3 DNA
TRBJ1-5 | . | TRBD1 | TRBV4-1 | CASSPTQGVAQPQHF | TGCGCCAGCAGCCCAACCCAGGGGGTGGCTCAGCCCCAGCATTTT
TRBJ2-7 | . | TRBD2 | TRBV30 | CAWRPGLAGGPPLGQYF | TGTGCCTGGCGGCCGGGACTAGCGGGAGGGCCACCTCTGGGGCAGTACTTC
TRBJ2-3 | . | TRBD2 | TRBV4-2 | CASSQGTSGYTDTQYF | TGTGCCAGCAGCCAAGGGACTAGCGGTTACACAGATACGCAGTATTTT
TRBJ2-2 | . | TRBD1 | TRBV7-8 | CASWWGTGWGTGELFF | TGTGCCAGCTGGTGGGGGACAGGGTGGGGTACCGGGGAGCTGTTTTTT
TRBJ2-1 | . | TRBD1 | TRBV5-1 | CASSLGARDRTYNEQFF | TGCGCCAGCAGCTTGGGAGCTCGGGACAGGACCTACAATGAGCAGTTCTTC
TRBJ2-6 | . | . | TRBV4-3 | CASSHAQGANVLTF | TGCGCCAGCAGCCACGCTCAGGGGGCCAACGTCCTGACTTTC
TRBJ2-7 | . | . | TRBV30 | CAWRPPRGGGNYEQYF | TGTGCCTGGAGACCCCCACGAGGAGGGGGCAACTACGAGCAGTACTTC
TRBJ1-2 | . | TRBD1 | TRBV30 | CAWRGTGANYGYTF | TGTGCCTGGAGGGGGACAGGGGCTAACTATGGCTACACCTTC
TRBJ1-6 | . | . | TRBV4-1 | CASSQEEVPYNSPLHF | TGCGCCAGCAGCCAAGAAGAGGTTCCCTATAATTCACCCCTCCACTTT
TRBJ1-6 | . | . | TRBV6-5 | CASSPMGNYNSPLHF | TGTGCCAGCAGTCCCATGGGCAACTATAATTCACCCCTCCACTTT
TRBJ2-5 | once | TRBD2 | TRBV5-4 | CASSAGTSGVETQYF | TGTGCCAGCAGCGCCGGGACTAGCGGGGTGGAGACCCAGTACTTC
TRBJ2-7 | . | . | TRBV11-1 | CASSRDFSYEQYF | TGTGCCAGCAGCCGGGACTTTTCCTACGAGCAGTACTTC
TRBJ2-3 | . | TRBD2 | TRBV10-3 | CAISGISGTTDTQYF | TGTGCCATCAGTGGGATTAGCGGGACCACAGATACGCAGTATTTT
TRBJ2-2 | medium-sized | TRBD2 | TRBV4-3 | CASSQYSGSAGELFF | TGCGCCAGCAGCCAATACAGCGGGAGCGCCGGGGAGCTGTTTTTT
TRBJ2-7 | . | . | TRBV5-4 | CASSSIGRDYEQYF | TGTGCCAGCAGCTCCATTGGACGGGACTACGAGCAGTACTTC
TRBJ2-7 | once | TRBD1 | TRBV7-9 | CASMDRTYRQYF | TGTGCCAGCATGGACAGGACCTACAGGCAGTACTTC
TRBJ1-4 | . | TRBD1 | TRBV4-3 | CASRQGSNEKLFF | TGCGCCAGCCGACAGGGAAGCAATGAAAAACTGTTTTTT
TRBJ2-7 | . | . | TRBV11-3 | CASSSPREDEQYF | TGTGCCAGCAGCTCACCCAGGGAGGACGAGCAGTACTTC
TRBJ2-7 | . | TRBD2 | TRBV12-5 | CASGSGTSGRAAYEQYF | TGTGCTAGTGGTTCCGGGACTAGCGGGAGGGCCGCCTACGAGCAGTACTTC
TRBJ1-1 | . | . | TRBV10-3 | CAISDPTEPRQENTEAFF | TGTGCCATCAGTGATCCGACAGAACCGAGACAGGAGAACACTGAAGCTTTCTTT
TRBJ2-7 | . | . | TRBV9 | CASSVAAGSYEQYF | TGTGCCAGCAGCGTAGCCGCAGGCTCCTACGAGCAGTACTTC
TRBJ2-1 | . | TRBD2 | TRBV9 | CASSEGLAQNNEQFF | TGTGCCAGCAGCGAGGGACTAGCGCAGAACAATGAGCAGTTCTTC
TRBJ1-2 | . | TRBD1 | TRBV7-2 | CASSLVQGAGGYTF | TGTGCCAGCAGCTTAGTACAGGGGGCAGGAGGCTACACCTTC
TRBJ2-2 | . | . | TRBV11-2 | CASSQDIPNTGELFF | TGTGCCAGCAGCCAGGACATCCCGAACACCGGGGAGCTGTTTTTT
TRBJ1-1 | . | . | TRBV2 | CASSAARGNTEAFF | TGTGCCAGCAGTGCTGCCCGGGGAAACACTGAAGCTTTCTTT
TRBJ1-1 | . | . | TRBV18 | CASSPGQNTEAFF | TGTGCCAGCTCACCCGGACAGAACACTGAAGCTTTCTTT
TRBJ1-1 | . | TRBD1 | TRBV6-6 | CASSSTTGSTEAFF | TGTGCCAGCAGTTCAACGACAGGGTCCACTGAAGCTTTCTTT
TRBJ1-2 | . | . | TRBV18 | CASSPNIGAGNYGYTF | TGTGCCAGCTCACCAAACATAGGGGCGGGGAACTATGGCTACACCTTC
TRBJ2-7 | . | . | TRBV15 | CATSSPQVGAHEQYF | TGTGCCACCAGCAGCCCCCAGGTAGGGGCCCACGAGCAGTACTTC
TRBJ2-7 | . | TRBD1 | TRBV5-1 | CASSFGQGSYEQYF | TGCGCCAGCAGCTTCGGACAGGGGAGCTACGAGCAGTACTTC
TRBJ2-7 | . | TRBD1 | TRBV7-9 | CASSSPGQGSHEQYF | TGTGCCAGCAGCTCACCGGGACAGGGTTCCCACGAGCAGTACTTC
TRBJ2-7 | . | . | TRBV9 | CASSVGENLSYEQYF | TGTGCCAGCAGCGTAGGGGAGAACCTCTCCTACGAGCAGTACTTC
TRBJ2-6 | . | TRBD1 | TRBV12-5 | CASGLSRTGDAANVLTF | TGTGCTAGTGGTTTGTCCCGGACAGGGGATGCCGCCAACGTCCTGACTTTC
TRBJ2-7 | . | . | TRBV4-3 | CASSQEIQEPPYEQYF | TGCGCCAGCAGCCAAGAGATCCAGGAACCACCCTACGAGCAGTACTTC
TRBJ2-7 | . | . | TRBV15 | CATSVRTLYEQYF | TGTGCCACCAGCGTGAGGACTTTATACGAGCAGTACTTC
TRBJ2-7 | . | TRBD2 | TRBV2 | CASRGQGFAGGSYEQYF | TGTGCCAGCAGAGGCCAGGGATTCGCGGGAGGGTCCTACGAGCAGTACTTC
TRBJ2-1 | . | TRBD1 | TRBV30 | CACLPGTETGEQFF | TGTGCCTGCCTCCCGGGGACAGAGACAGGTGAGCAGTTCTTC
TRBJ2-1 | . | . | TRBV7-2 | CASSLAQGSYNEQFF | TGTGCCAGCAGCTTAGCCCAGGGTTCCTACAATGAGCAGTTCTTC
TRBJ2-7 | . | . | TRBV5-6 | CASSSGAYEQYF | TGTGCCAGCAGCTCCGGGGCCTACGAGCAGTACTTC
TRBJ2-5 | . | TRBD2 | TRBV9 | CASSVGGEGPRGETQYF | TGTGCCAGCAGCGTAGGGGGGGAGGGCCCTCGGGGAGAGACCCAGTACTTC
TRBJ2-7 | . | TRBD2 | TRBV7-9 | CASSFGGDREQYF | TGTGCCAGCAGCTTCGGGGGGGATCGCGAGCAGTACTTC
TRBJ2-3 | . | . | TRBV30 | CALTPEPTLDTQYF | TGTGCCCTTACTCCGGAGCCAACGCTAGATACGCAGTATTTT